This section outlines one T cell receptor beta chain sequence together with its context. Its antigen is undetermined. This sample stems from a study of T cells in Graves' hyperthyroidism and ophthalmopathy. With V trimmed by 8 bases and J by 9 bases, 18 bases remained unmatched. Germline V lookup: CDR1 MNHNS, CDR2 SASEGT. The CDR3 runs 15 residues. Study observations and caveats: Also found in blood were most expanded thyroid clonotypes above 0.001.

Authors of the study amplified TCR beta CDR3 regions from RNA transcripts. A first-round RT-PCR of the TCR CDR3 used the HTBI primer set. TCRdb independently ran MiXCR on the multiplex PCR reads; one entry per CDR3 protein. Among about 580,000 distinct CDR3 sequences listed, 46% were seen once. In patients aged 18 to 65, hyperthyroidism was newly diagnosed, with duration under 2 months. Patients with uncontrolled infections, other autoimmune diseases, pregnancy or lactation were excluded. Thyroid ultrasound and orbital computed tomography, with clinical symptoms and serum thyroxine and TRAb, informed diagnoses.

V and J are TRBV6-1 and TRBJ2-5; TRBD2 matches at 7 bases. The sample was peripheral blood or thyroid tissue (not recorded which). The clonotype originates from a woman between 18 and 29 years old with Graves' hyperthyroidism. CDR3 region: CASGKGTGGNQPQYF. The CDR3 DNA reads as TGTGCCAGCGGAAAGGGTACGGGAGGCAATCAGCCCCAGTACTTC.